Listed here are 25 T cell receptor beta chains from one sample, sequenced in a study. TCRdb re-derived calls from the 5' RACE reads in MiXCR, one entry per CDR3 protein. The sample lists approximately 60,000 distinct CDR3 sequences, 25% to 30% occurring once. Material: tumor-infiltrating memory CD4+ T cells sorted from the breast tumor. Indicated subset: memory CD4+ T cells, CD4+CD45RO+CD25-. These receptors were taken from a female donor with breast cancer.

The rearrangement links TRBV6-1 to TRBJ1-1; 10 bases align to TRBD1. V was pared by 7 bases and J by 5 bases, with 7 bases of the junction left unmatched. This CDR3 has 14 amino acids. Germline CDR1 is MNHNS and CDR2 is SASEGT. The CDR3 spells CASTRQGAWTEAFF. CDR3 nucleotides: TGTGCCAGCACAAGACAGGGGGCTTGGACTGAAGCTTTCTTT.

This clonotype has a handful of counts. The chain combines TRBV20-1 with TRBJ1-1; 9 bases agree with TRBD1. The germline gives CDR1 DFQATT, CDR2 SNEGSKA (reference sequence). The CDR3 loop spans 13 amino acids. The J segment lost 1 base and the V segment lost 6 bases, leaving 3 bases of the junction unmatched. As DNA, the CDR3 is TGCAGTGCCTCGGACAGGGGGAACACTGAAGCTTTCTTT. Translation: CSASDRGNTEAFF.

The chain has TRBV7-2 and TRBJ2-1; perhaps TRBD1 as D (5 bases). The length of the CDR3 is 12 residues. Per germline, CDR1 SGHTA and CDR2 FQGNSA. Trimming removed 6 bases from V and 9 bases from J, with 12 bases in between. The CDR3 DNA reads TGTGCCAGCAGATCCGACAGTGCTGAGCAGTTCTTC. Translated, it gives CASRSDSAEQFF.

The rearrangement joins TRBV5-1 to TRBJ1-1; TRBD1 matches 8 bases. The germline CDR1 and CDR2 sequences are SGHRS and YFSETQ. The CDR3 sequence is 16 residues long. V gave up 5 bases and J gave up 2 bases; unmatched junction bases: 11. This chain's CDR3 is CASSLGQGRGNTEAFF. The CDR3 bases are TGCGCCAGCAGTCTAGGACAGGGAAGAGGCAACACTGAAGCTTTCTTT.

This clonotype was picked up a small number of times. The V gene is TRBV28, the J gene TRBJ1-5; TRBD1 matches 8 bases. Per the germline V gene, CDR1 is MDHEN and CDR2 is SYDVKM. J was trimmed by 7 bases and V by 3 bases; bases with no gene match: 8. CDR3 length equals 15 residues. The DNA for the CDR3 is TGTGCCAGCAGTTTTGATACAGGGGGGGAGCAGCCCCAGCATTTT. The encoded protein is CASSFDTGGEQPQHF. Together with reference TRBV28 and TRBJ1-5, the CDR3 gives the full variable domain: DVKVTQSSRYLVKRTGEKVFLECVQDMDHENMFWYRQDPGLGLRLIYFSYDVKMKEKGDIPEGYSVSREKKERFSLILESASTNQTSMYLCASSFDTGGEQPQHFGDGTRLSIL.

On this clonotype: The junction departs from the called germline gene at one end, perhaps through a read error. This rearrangement joins TRBV7-2 to TRBJ2-3; TRBD2 aligns across 9 bases. The CDR3 length is 14 residues. Germline V gene data show CDR1 as SGHTA and CDR2 as FQGNSA. CDR3: CAGSLTSGSDTQYF. CDR3 sequence (DNA): TGTGCCGGCAGCTTGACTAGCGGCTCAGATACGCAGTATTTT.

Comment on this clonotype: The junction departs from germline at one end; a sequencing error may be responsible. The chain uses TRBV5-1 and TRBJ2-7; D may be TRBD1 (5 bases). Germline CDR1 and CDR2: SGHRS and YFSETQ. This CDR3 region has 13 residues. The CDR3 region has the DNA TGCACCAGCAGCGCAGACAGTTCCTACGAGCAGTACTTC. Its protein product is CTSSADSSYEQYF.

The chain couples TRBV3-1 to TRBJ1-1; D possibly corresponds to TRBD1 (6 bases). V lost 3 bases to trimming and J lost 4 bases, with 9 bases between them. The CDR3 is 13 residues long. Germline CDR1 LGHDT, CDR2 YNNKEL (reference sequence). In DNA, the CDR3 is TGTGCCAGCAGCCAGGGGGCGGGCACTGAAGCTTTCTTT. It codes for CASSQGAGTEAFF.

This clonotype was detected only a few times. V gene TRBV29-1 combines with J gene TRBJ1-1; D uncertain. The CDR3 is made up of 13 amino acids. Trimming shortened V by 4 bases and J by 2 bases, and 11 bases separated the two germline ends. Germline CDR1 reads SQVTM; CDR2 reads ANQGSEA. DNA of the CDR3: TGCAGCGTTGCCTGGACGAGAAACACTGAAGCTTTCTTT. It specifies CSVAWTRNTEAFF.

CDR3 nucleotide sequence: TGCGCCAGCAGCTTCGGCGTCGGGTACCACGAGCAGTACTTC. Translating it yields CASSFGVGYHEQYF. The gene calls are TRBV5-1 and TRBJ2-7, with D unresolved. Germline V gives CDR1 SGHRS, CDR2 YFSETQ. The CDR3 has 14 amino acids. Trimming left V 2 bases short and J 5 bases short, with 14 bases between.

The chain recombines TRBV20-1 with TRBJ1-3; D gene ambiguous. The CDR3 loop spans 16 amino acids. Trimming removed 0 bases at V and 0 bases at J, with 12 bases between. Germline V gene data show CDR1 as DFQATT and CDR2 as SNEGSKA (reference sequence). The CDR3 DNA sequence: TGCAGTGCTAGAGATCTCTCCTATAGCTCTGGAAACACCATATATTTT. Protein sequence: CSARDLSYSSGNTIYF.

V usage is TRBV29-1 and J usage is TRBJ1-1, with D unresolved. Germline loops: CDR1 SQVTM, CDR2 ANQGSEA. The CDR3 has 14 residues. The V gene lost 2 bases and the J gene lost 3 bases, with 13 bases spanning the gap. The CDR3 here is CSVEKEGGDTEAFF. The CDR3 DNA follows: TGCAGCGTTGAAAAGGAGGGCGGGGACACTGAAGCTTTCTTT.

The chain employs TRBV4-3 and TRBJ1-1; no reliable D call. Germline values: CDR1 LGHNA, CDR2 YSLEER. Trimming pared 4 bases from V and 3 bases from J, leaving 15 bases between. The CDR3 is 15 residues long. The CDR3 here is CASSRNTGEDTEAFF. CDR3 in DNA: TGCGCCAGCAGCCGCAATACCGGGGAGGACACTGAAGCTTTCTTT.

This clonotype occurred many times. The chain combines TRBV7-9 with TRBJ1-2, with D possibly being TRBD1 (6 bases). The CDR3 consists of 13 residues. Germline assignment: CDR1 SEHNR and CDR2 FQNEAQ (reference sequence). V was clipped by 1 base and J by 8 bases, with 11 bases between them. The CDR3 region has the DNA TGTGCCAGCAGCTTAGAGGGGGGCTCCGGCTACACCTTC. It is translated as CASSLEGGSGYTF.

This chain uses TRBV7-2 with TRBJ1-2; the match to TRBD1 covers 10 bases. Germline V gene lookup returns CDR1 SGHTA and CDR2 FQGNSA. The CDR3 extends over 19 amino acids. V lost 4 bases and J lost 1; bases outside the gene matches: 15. This CDR3 is CASSSGFDRGREVNYGYTF. The CDR3 DNA reads as TGTGCCAGCAGCTCGGGGTTTGACAGGGGGCGCGAGGTTAACTATGGCTACACCTTC. The full variable domain, with the rest looked up from reference TRBV7-2 and TRBJ1-2, is GAGVSQSPSNKVTEKGKDVELRCDPISGHTALYWYRQSLGQGLEFLIYFQGNSAPDKSGLPSDRFSAERTGGSVSTLTIQRTQQEDSAVYLCASSSGFDRGREVNYGYTFGSGTRLTVV.

For the CDR3, the DNA is TGTGCCAGCAGTTGGGACAACGGAGAGACCCAGTACTTC. This sequence encodes CASSWDNGETQYF. The V and J genes are TRBV6-5 and TRBJ2-5; D might be TRBD1 (6 bases). The germline V gene encodes CDR1 MNHEY and CDR2 SVGAGI. CDR3 length: 13 residues. V dropped 4 bases and J dropped 4 bases, with 10 bases sitting between them.

This clonotype was counted between two and nine times. The chain has TRBV20-1 and TRBJ2-1; D is undetermined. Per germline, CDR1 DFQATT and CDR2 SNEGSKA (reference sequence). Trimming took off 3 bases at V and 2 bases at J, with 14 bases between the two ends. The CDR3 loop spans 15 amino acids. CDR3 protein: CSARDTHRPYNEQFF. CDR3 nucleotides: TGCAGTGCTAGGGATACTCACCGGCCCTACAATGAGCAGTTCTTC.

V and J are TRBV20-1 and TRBJ2-1; TRBD2 matches at 12 bases. The V segment lost 2 bases and the J segment 6 bases; nucleotides outside the gene matches: 17. The CDR3 runs to 19 residues. The germline CDR1 and CDR2 sequences are DFQATT and SNEGSKA (reference sequence). The CDR3 DNA is TGCAGTGCTAGATTTCCCCCCCAGAGACTAGCGGGAGTTAGCAATGAGCAGTTCTTC. This codes for CSARFPPQRLAGVSNEQFF.

As to this clonotype: Germline is not matched at one junction end, which may reflect a read error. The chain links TRBV6-2 or TRBV6-3 to TRBJ2-2, with TRBD2 matching over 10 bases. The CDR3 loop spans 18 amino acids. Germline loops: CDR1 MNHEY, CDR2 SVGEGT. The CDR3 reads CASSYSGWSGRATGELLF. The CDR3 bases are TGTGCCAGCAGTTACTCCGGGTGGAGCGGGAGGGCCACCGGGGAGCTGTTGTTT.

J is TRBJ2-7 and V is TRBV6-2 or TRBV6-3, with a weak D call TRBD1 (6 bases). The CDR3 runs 15 residues. V dropped 4 bases and J dropped 6 bases, with 19 bases sitting between them. Germline values: CDR1 MNHEY, CDR2 SVGEGT. CDR3 DNA: TGTGCCAGCAGTTCGATAAGCCGGACAGTCCCCGAGCAGTACTTC. Translating it yields CASSSISRTVPEQYF.

In this sample, this clonotype turned up many times. The rearrangement joins TRBV5-1 to TRBJ1-2; the D is unclear. Trimming removed 0 bases at V and 4 bases at J, with 10 bases between. This CDR3 is 14 amino acids long. Germline V CDR1 and CDR2: SGHRS, YFSETQ. The CDR3 region is CASSLGRHSYGYTF. The CDR3 nucleotides are TGCGCCAGCAGCTTGGGAAGACATTCCTATGGCTACACCTTC.

The chain uses TRBV7-2 and TRBJ2-1; 8 nucleotides line up with TRBD2. V dropped 4 bases and J dropped 6; count of bases not matched to a gene: 11. Germline assignment: CDR1 SGHTA and CDR2 FQGNSA. The CDR3 covers 16 residues. The CDR3 sequence is CASSSPLGRVGNEQFF. The CDR3 region has the DNA TGTGCCAGCAGCTCCCCCCTCGGGAGGGTCGGCAATGAGCAGTTCTTC.

As regards this clonotype: A clone one base away is much larger, so this may be a read error. This is likely a read error, given that the CDR3 carries no conserved phenylalanine or tryptophan at its end. The chain has TRBV7-2 and TRBJ2-5; 10 bases map to TRBD1. CDR3 length: 15 residues. Germline loops: CDR1 SGHTA, CDR2 FQGNSA. After removal of 1 base from V and 3 bases from J, the junction contained 2 bases not matched to a gene. DNA of the CDR3: TGTGCCAGCAGCTTAGGGGGGACAGGGGAAGAGACCCAGTACTCC. This encodes CASSLGGTGEETQYS.

The table lists this clonotype with a few counts. This chain links TRBV6-5 with TRBJ1-2, with 9 positions matching TRBD1. This CDR3 has 14 amino acids. V shed 5 bases, J shed 6 bases, and the junction held 7 bases outside the gene matches. The germline V gene has CDR1 MNHEY and CDR2 SVGAGI. The chain's CDR3 is CASSNRDRADGYTF. The CDR3 DNA reads TGTGCCAGCAGTAATAGGGACAGGGCGGATGGCTACACCTTC.

This clonotype appeared a single time. The gene calls are TRBV12-3 or TRBV12-4 and TRBJ1-5, with 7 bases aligning to TRBD1. The CDR3 is made up of 16 amino acids. Unmatched junction bases numbered 9, after V lost 7 bases and J lost 0 bases. The CDR3 DNA sequence: TGTGCCAGCACCCCGACAGGGAGTAATAGCAATCAGCCCCAGCATTTT. Translation gives CASTPTGSNSNQPQHF.